The 9 T cell receptor beta chains below were found in one sample sequenced in a study of identical twins. TCRdb re-derived calls from the 5' RACE reads in MiXCR, one entry per CDR3 protein. The top ten clones hold over 35% of a sample with approximately 210,000 distinct CDR3 sequences, about a sixth of them seen once. These data were also reused for a study on T cells expressing NK-cell markers.

Sequenced: CD8+ T cells sorted from blood. These receptors were obtained from a woman aged 18-29 years in good health.

This chain connects TRBV2 to TRBJ2-1, with 11 bases that match TRBD2. The length of the CDR3 is 16 residues. The ends lost 3 bases at V and 4 bases at J; junction bases unmatched: 5. Germline CDR1 reads SNHLY; CDR2 reads FYNNEI. This chain's CDR3 is CASSDSGTSGYNEQFF. The CDR3 coding sequence is TGTGCCAGCAGTGATTCTGGGACTAGCGGATACAATGAGCAGTTCTTC.

This clonotype has a handful of counts. The chain employs TRBV9 and TRBJ2-1; no firm D call. There are 12 residues in the CDR3. Germline V lookup: CDR1 SGDLS, CDR2 YYNGEE. V lost 3 bases and J 6 bases, leaving 7 bases between the germline ends. For the CDR3, the DNA is TGTGCCAGCAGCGCTCGTCCCAATGAGCAGTTCTTC. Translation: CASSARPNEQFF.

The chain uses TRBV15 and TRBJ2-1; maybe TRBD2 (5 bases). Germline CDR1 and CDR2: LNHNV and YYDKDF (reference sequence). CDR3 size: 15 residues. The ends were cut back, 1 base at V and 5 bases at J, with 12 bases in the middle. The CDR3 reads CATSRAGFVDNEQFF. Written as DNA, the CDR3 is TGTGCCACCAGCAGAGCGGGATTCGTCGACAATGAGCAGTTCTTC.

The chain carries TRBV12-3 or TRBV12-4 and TRBJ2-3; D uncertain. This CDR3 has 14 amino acids. Deletions cut 5 bases from V and 4 bases from J, with 13 bases between. The CDR3 loop reads CASSPLWGADTQYF. Here the CDR3 DNA reads TGTGCCAGCAGTCCCCTGTGGGGTGCAGATACGCAGTATTTT.

This clonotype was observed a handful of times. The rearrangement uses TRBV27 and TRBJ2-7; unclear D gene. Germline CDR1 MNHEY, CDR2 SMNVEV (reference sequence). The CDR3 is 14 residues long. Trimming took 5 bases from V and 3 from J, leaving 14 bases between them. CDR3: CASSPVTRIYEQYF. CDR3 coding DNA: TGTGCCAGCAGTCCGGTGACACGAATCTACGAGCAGTACTTC.

This clonotype has more than one count but fewer than ten. It is unclear where the CDR3 begins or ends on the DNA, so no DNA is shown, and the CDR3 is as TCRdb lists it. V gene TRBV7-5 combines with J gene TRBJ2-1; TRBD2, the table's D call, lacks a check against the DNA. TRBV7-5 is designated a pseudogene. The CDR3 is 18 amino acids in total, end residues counted. CDR3 sequence reads: CISVSEAPPAGRTSEQFF.

This clonotype was counted a few times. The chain uses TRBV2 and TRBJ1-4; the match to TRBD1 covers 10 bases. V lost 4 bases, J lost 10 bases, and 3 bases stayed unmatched. This CDR3 region has 13 residues. Germline V gene lookup returns CDR1 SNHLY and CDR2 FYNNEI. As DNA, the CDR3 is TGTGCCAGCAGTGTGGGACAGGGGAGAAAACTGTTTTTT. Residues: CASSVGQGRKLFF.

This clonotype was counted between two and nine times. The rearrangement links TRBV12-3 or TRBV12-4 to TRBJ1-2, with D possibly being TRBD1 (6 bases). Trimming removed 3 bases from V and 10 bases from J, with 15 bases in between. The CDR3 totals 13 residues. CDR3 DNA: TGTGCCAGCAGTTTTCGATCAGGGACATTCTACACCTTC. As protein: CASSFRSGTFYTF.

This clonotype showed up just a few times. The chain has TRBV12-3 or TRBV12-4 and TRBJ1-2; 7 bases fit TRBD1. Germline trimming cut 5 bases from V and 13 bases from J; bases unmatched to any gene: 10. There are 12 residues in the CDR3. The CDR3: CASSGDRVRFTF. In DNA form, the CDR3 reads TGTGCCAGCAGTGGAGACAGGGTACGCTTCACCTTC.